Listed here are 15 T cell receptor beta chains from one sample, sequenced in a study of vaccination effects on CD4 cells after COVID-19. Antigen-specific CD4+ T cells were first expanded with viral peptide pools by the ViraFEST assay and only then sequenced. At the end of roughly ten days of culture, CD4+ T cells were isolated. People in the vaccine group had not been infected with SARS-CoV-2 before, and their nucleocapsid antibodies were negative. The assay was immunoSEQ multiplex PCR, and TCRdb's table has in-frame clones only and misses some. Of roughly 53,000 clones detected, approximately 75% appear once; the ten largest clones hold less than 7.5%. For these TCRs, the target antigens are not known. The material sequenced was CD4+ T cells from PBMCs cultured with HCoV-OC43 spike peptides, taken before COVID-19 vaccination. As to subset: HCoV-OC43 spike overlapping peptide pool stimulation. These receptors were collected from a human donor who received a COVID-19 vaccine.

The chain has TRBV24-1 and TRBJ1-4; D uncertain. The CDR3 has 15 residues. V lost 0 bases to trimming and J lost 3 bases, with 7 bases between them. Germline CDR1 is KGHDR and CDR2 is SFDVKD. This CDR3 is CATSDLTGSNEKLFF. The CDR3 DNA follows: TGTGCCACCAGTGATTTGACGGGATCTAATGAAAAACTGTTTTTT.

The chain uses TRBV6-6 and TRBJ1-5, with 7 bases lining up with TRBD1. The CDR3 runs 16 residues. V dropped 1 base and J dropped 1; count of bases not matched to a gene: 4. Germline CDR1 reads MNHNY; CDR2 reads SVGAGI (reference sequence). CDR3 region: CASSYFPRGSNQPQHF. Written as DNA, the CDR3 is TGTGCCAGCAGTTACTTTCCCAGGGGGAGCAATCAGCCCCAGCATTTT.

This clone was detected only a few times. CDR3 bases: TGTGCCAGCAGCCAGGGAATACACGATCAGCCCCAGCATTTT. The encoded protein is CASSQGIHDQPQHF. The V and J genes are TRBV3-1 (or the pseudogene TRBV3-2) and TRBJ1-5; D unclear. V lost 3 bases and J lost 5, with 11 bases in between. Per the germline V gene, CDR1 is LGHDT and CDR2 is YNNKEL (reference sequence). The CDR3 has 14 amino acids.

This clone was picked up one time. Other DNA sequences in the sample encode the same CDR3. The chain joins TRBV29-1 to TRBJ1-3, with a weak D call TRBD1 (5 bases). Germline CDR1 reads SQVTM; CDR2 reads ANQGSEA. CDR3 length equals 12 residues. Trimming stripped 3 bases from V and 6 bases from J, with 9 bases between. The CDR3 DNA reads TGCAGCGTTGACCCGGGGGAAAACACCATATATTTT. The encoded protein is CSVDPGENTIYF.

V and J are TRBV7-2 and TRBJ1-4, with 8 bases matching TRBD1. The CDR3 runs to 14 residues. CDR1 SGHTA and CDR2 FQGNSA come from the germline V gene. Germline trimming cut 5 bases from V and 8 bases from J; bases unmatched to any gene: 7. CDR3 sequence reads: CASSPRQGREKLFF. The CDR3 nucleotides read TGTGCCAGCAGCCCCAGACAGGGGCGGGAAAAACTGTTTTTT.

This chain connects TRBV5-1 to TRBJ2-6; D may match TRBD1 or TRBD2 (5 bases each). There are 18 residues in the CDR3. Trimming removed 4 bases from V and 0 bases from J, with 17 bases in between. The germline V gene encodes CDR1 SGHRS and CDR2 YFSETQ. The CDR3 loop is CASSPRTRTYSGANVLTF. The CDR3 DNA sequence: TGCGCCAGCAGCCCCAGGACACGGACTTACTCTGGGGCCAACGTCCTGACTTTC.

The chain joins TRBV6-1 to TRBJ2-3, with TRBD2 matching over 7 bases. V was pared by 8 bases and J by 3 bases, with 11 bases of the junction left unmatched. This CDR3 has 15 residues. CDR1 is MNHNS, CDR2 SASEGT, per germline. The DNA of the CDR3 is TGTGCCAGCGCCCCTGGACTAGTGGTAACAGATACGCAGTATTTT. Translating it yields CASAPGLVVTDTQYF.

This chain uses TRBV29-1 with TRBJ1-5, with TRBD1 identical over 7 bases. The germline gives CDR1 SQVTM, CDR2 ANQGSEA. V was clipped by 6 bases and J by 4 bases; unmatched bases: 12. CDR3 length: 15 residues. The CDR3 loop reads CSVLPGTDFNQPQHF. DNA of the CDR3: TGCAGCGTCCTGCCCGGGACAGATTTTAATCAGCCCCAGCATTTT.

The chain links TRBV30 to TRBJ1-4; weak D call: TRBD1 (5 bases). Germline V CDR1 and CDR2: GTSNPN, SVGIG (reference sequence). Trimming removed 3 bases from V and 3 bases from J, with 11 bases in between. This CDR3 spans 14 amino acids. The chain's CDR3 is CAWSVTGANEKLFF. In nucleotides, the CDR3 is TGTGCCTGGAGCGTAACAGGTGCTAATGAAAAACTGTTTTTT.

The chain recombines TRBV27 with TRBJ1-6; no clear D gene. Germline CDR1 is MNHEY and CDR2 is SMNVEV (reference sequence). The CDR3 contains 14 residues. The V gene lost 3 bases and the J gene lost 7 bases, with 10 bases spanning the gap. The CDR3 is CASSFNSANSPLHF. DNA for the CDR3: TGTGCCAGCAGTTTTAACAGTGCCAATTCACCCCTCCACTTT.

The chain carries TRBV19 and TRBJ2-3; D perhaps matches TRBD2 (6 bases). CDR1 and CDR2 from the germline V gene are LNHDA and SQIVND (reference sequence). This CDR3 region has 14 residues. V was cut by 6 bases and J by 2 bases, with 12 bases left in between. As DNA, the CDR3 is TGTGCCAGTAGCGGGACTCCCGCCACAGATACGCAGTATTTT. It encodes CASSGTPATDTQYF.

This sequence joins TRBV6-1 and TRBJ1-6; D unclear. V shed 3 bases and J shed 14 bases, with 11 bases lying between them. The CDR3 spans 12 residues. Germline V gives CDR1 MNHNS, CDR2 SASEGT. The CDR3 loop reads CASSERLGSLHF. The CDR3 bases are TGTGCCAGCAGTGAGCGTCTGGGGTCCCTCCACTTT.

The chain uses TRBV11-2 and TRBJ1-2; 8 nucleotides line up with TRBD1. The J segment lost 0 bases and the V segment lost 2 bases, leaving 8 bases of the junction unmatched. Germline CDR1 and CDR2: SGHAT and FQNNGV. The CDR3 loop spans 17 amino acids. CDR3 protein: CASSLRPGGLSNYGYTF. The CDR3 DNA reads as TGTGCCAGCAGCTTACGCCCAGGGGGCTTGTCTAACTATGGCTACACCTTC. The entire variable domain, with the rest obtained from reference TRBV11-2 and TRBJ1-2, is as follows: EAGVAQSPRYKIIEKRQSVAFWCNPISGHATLYWYQQILGQGPKLLIQFQNNGVVDDSQLPKDRFSAERLKGVDSTLKIQPAKLEDSAVYLCASSLRPGGLSNYGYTFGSGTRLTVV.

The genes are TRBV5-4 and TRBJ2-3; TRBD2 might be the D (5 bases). V was cut by 3 bases and J by 5 bases, with 19 bases left in between. Germline CDR1 and CDR2: SGHNT and YYREEE (reference sequence). CDR3 size: 16 residues. CDR3 coding DNA: TGTGCCAGCAGCTATAACGGACTCGTTAGTGGAGATACGCAGTATTTT. Protein product: CASSYNGLVSGDTQYF.

This chain uses TRBV7-8 with TRBJ2-5; D is possibly TRBD1 (5 bases). The CDR3 extends over 14 amino acids. Germline values: CDR1 SGHVS, CDR2 FQNEAQ. V was pared by 5 bases and J by 5 bases, with 15 bases between. This CDR3 is CASSLSGMPETQYF. CDR3 bases: TGTGCCAGCAGCCTATCAGGGATGCCGGAGACCCAGTACTTC.